The present T cell receptor (beta chain) was sequenced within a study of blood T cell repertoires in COVID-19. At the level of the study: The cDNA or gDNA used as material had been derived from T cells, B-cell-depleted T cells, or PBMCs.

This CDR3 spans 15 amino acids. CDR1 and CDR2 from the germline V gene are SGHAT and FQNNGV. J gave up 4 bases and V 1 base, and 4 bases lay outside the gene matches. The sample holds one count of this clone. At the DNA level, this CDR3 is encoded by other sequences in the same sample as well. The method was immunoSEQ multiplex PCR; TCRdb's version includes in-frame clones alone and lacks a portion of them. The sample has 150,000 to 200,000 clones, about four fifths seen once; the top ten hold about an eighth. The chain is built from TRBV11-2 and TRBJ1-1; 9 bases align to TRBD1. The clonotype originates from a man in his forties or fifties who had recovered from COVID-19. Input material: PBMCs or T cells enriched from blood (not recorded which). The chain's CDR3 is CASSLADRGGTEAFF. Here the CDR3 DNA reads TGTGCCAGCAGCTTAGCAGACAGGGGGGGCACTGAAGCTTTCTTT.